Below, 18 T cell receptor beta chains from the same sample are listed, as sequenced in a study of blood T cell repertoires in COVID-19. Method: immunoSEQ multiplex PCR; TCRdb's copy keeps in-frame clones and lacks some. This table holds over 200,000 clones, about 85% found once. The specimen sequenced was peripheral blood. The source of these receptors is a woman aged 80 or older with active or convalescent COVID-19.

The V gene is TRBV5-1, the J gene TRBJ1-6; 9 bases match TRBD1. V lost 3 bases, J lost 7 bases, and 2 bases stayed unmatched. Germline V gene sequence: CDR1 SGHRS, CDR2 YFSETQ. CDR3 length: 14 residues. The DNA for the CDR3 is TGCGCCAGCAGCTCCGGGACAGGGAATTCACCCCTCCACTTT. Protein sequence: CASSSGTGNSPLHF.

This clone was seen only once. The V gene is TRBV19, the J gene TRBJ2-1; 8 bases are shared with TRBD2. V was clipped by 5 bases and J by 4 bases; unmatched bases: 13. The CDR3 length is 17 residues. The germline CDR1 and CDR2 sequences are LNHDA and SQIVND (reference sequence). For the CDR3, the DNA is TGTGCCAGTAGTCTCCGTGTTGTGACGGGAGGGTACAATGAGCAGTTCTTC. Protein product: CASSLRVVTGGYNEQFF. Using reference TRBV19 and TRBJ2-1 for the parts outside the CDR3, the full variable domain is DGGITQSPKYLFRKEGQNVTLSCEQNLNHDAMYWYRQDPGQGLRLIYYSQIVNDFQKGDIAEGYSVSREKKESFPLTVTSAQKNPTAFYLCASSLRVVTGGYNEQFFGPGTRLTVL.

This clone showed up just once. Other nucleotide sequences from this sample produce the same CDR3. The chain joins TRBV9 to TRBJ2-1; D may be TRBD2 (5 bases). V was shortened by 0 bases and J by 0 bases, with 10 bases between the two germline ends. CDR3 length: 16 residues. CDR1 SGDLS and CDR2 YYNGEE come from the germline V gene. CDR3 amino acids: CASSVGGSGSYNEQFF. For the CDR3, the DNA is TGTGCCAGCAGCGTAGGTGGGAGCGGCTCCTACAATGAGCAGTTCTTC.

This chain links TRBV28 with TRBJ1-2, with D perhaps TRBD1 (6 bases). Germline V CDR1 and CDR2: MDHEN, SYDVKM. This CDR3 has 13 amino acids. V dropped 2 bases and J dropped 7 bases, with 11 bases sitting between them. CDR3 amino acids: CASSLGGALGYTF. In DNA form, the CDR3 reads TGTGCCAGCAGTTTAGGGGGGGCGCTTGGCTACACCTTC.

The CDR3 DNA reads as TGTGCCAGCAGCGTAGGCGGGAGGGGTCGCGATGAGCAGTTCTTC. Residues: CASSVGGRGRDEQFF. This chain uses TRBV9 with TRBJ2-1; 9 bases are a match to TRBD2. The CDR3 extends over 15 amino acids. The germline gives CDR1 SGDLS, CDR2 YYNGEE. J was trimmed by 8 bases and V by 0 bases; bases with no gene match: 6.

The V and J genes are TRBV5-1 and TRBJ2-3; TRBD1 matches 10 bases. The CDR3 spans 15 residues. Per germline, CDR1 SGHRS and CDR2 YFSETQ. Losses at the gene ends were 0 bases for V and 8 bases for J; bases not matched to a gene: 6. The CDR3 sequence is CASSLVTGGRGTQYF. The CDR3 DNA reads TGCGCCAGCAGCTTGGTGACAGGGGGCAGAGGTACGCAGTATTTT.

This clone was picked up a small number of times. The V call is TRBV19, the J call TRBJ2-2; D is undetermined. The CDR3 loop spans 18 amino acids. Germline V gene data show CDR1 as LNHDA and CDR2 as SQIVND (reference sequence). The V gene lost 8 bases and the J gene lost 0 bases, with 22 bases spanning the gap. The CDR3 DNA sequence: TGTGCCAGTGGCCCCCCGACTGGCAGCTACGCGAACACCGGGGAGCTGTTTTTT. Protein: CASGPPTGSYANTGELFF.

In this sample, this clone turned up a few times. The J gene is TRBJ1-1, the V gene TRBV28; TRBD1 aligns across 7 bases. The V gene's germline CDR1 is MDHEN and CDR2 SYDVKM. The length of the CDR3 is 14 residues. J was trimmed by 3 bases and V by 5 bases; bases with no gene match: 6. CDR3 DNA sequence: TGTGCCAGCAGTCCTATACAGGGGCACACTGAAGCTTTCTTT. It codes for CASSPIQGHTEAFF.

The chain employs TRBV19 and TRBJ1-5; D is uncertain. Germline loops: CDR1 LNHDA, CDR2 SQIVND (reference sequence). V lost 8 bases, J lost 0 bases, and 14 bases lay in between. The CDR3 length is 15 residues. The CDR3 nucleotides are TGTGCCAGTCTCGTGAGGGCTCATAGCAATCAGCCCCAGCATTTT. It yields the protein CASLVRAHSNQPQHF.

V usage is TRBV19 and J usage is TRBJ1-1, with 8 bases matching TRBD1. The CDR3 loop spans 17 amino acids. V lost 2 bases to trimming and J lost 4 bases; unmatched junction nucleotides: 12. Germline CDR1 and CDR2: LNHDA and SQIVND (reference sequence). CDR3 sequence (DNA): TGTGCCAGTAGTATATTTGCGTTCCGGACAGGGACCACTGAAGCTTTCTTT. Protein sequence: CASSIFAFRTGTTEAFF.

The V gene is TRBV7-3, the J gene TRBJ1-1; possible D gene TRBD1, 5 bases. V shed 1 base and J shed 8 bases, with 11 bases lying between them. The CDR3 contains 13 residues. Germline assignment: CDR1 SGHTA and CDR2 FQGTGA. CDR3 sequence: CASSLRQSTEAFF. In DNA, the CDR3 is TGTGCCAGCAGCTTAAGACAGTCTACCGAAGCTTTCTTT.

This sequence joins TRBV6-2 or TRBV6-3 and TRBJ2-2; TRBD1 might be the D (6 bases). The CDR3 runs to 13 residues. The germline V and J ends were trimmed by 6 bases and 5 bases, with 10 bases remaining between them. Germline values: CDR1 MNHEY, CDR2 SVGEGT. The CDR3 DNA sequence: TGTGCCAGCAGCCGACAGGCTACCGGGGAGCTGTTTTTT. Amino acids: CASSRQATGELFF.

The rearrangement uses TRBV6-2 or TRBV6-3 and TRBJ2-1; 10 bases fit TRBD2. The CDR3 contains 16 residues. Germline V gene sequence: CDR1 MNHEY, CDR2 SVGEGT. Trimming removed 0 bases from V and 6 bases from J; junction bases left unmatched: 5. The CDR3 DNA reads TGTGCCAGCAGTTACTCGATAGCGGGAGGACTCAATGAGCAGTTCTTC. It codes for CASSYSIAGGLNEQFF.

This rearrangement joins TRBV9 to TRBJ1-2; no clear D. The CDR3 contains 14 residues. Trimming stripped 0 bases from V and 0 bases from J, with 6 bases between. Germline lookup yields CDR1 SGDLS and CDR2 YYNGEE. The CDR3 DNA is TGTGCCAGCAGCGTAGGGCAGGCTAACTATGGCTACACCTTC. Translated, it gives CASSVGQANYGYTF. Together with reference TRBV9 and TRBJ1-2, the CDR3 gives the full variable domain: DSGVTQTPKHLITATGQRVTLRCSPRSGDLSVYWYQQSLDQGLQFLIQYYNGEERAKGNILERFSAQQFPDLHSELNLSSLELGDSALYFCASSVGQANYGYTFGSGTRLTVV.

This clone was recorded only once. The V call is TRBV5-5, the J call TRBJ1-2, with D tentatively TRBD1 (5 bases). Germline values: CDR1 SGHKS, CDR2 YYEKEE (reference sequence). The CDR3 is made up of 14 amino acids. V was pared by 0 bases and J by 5 bases, with 11 bases between. CDR3 protein: CASSLGMGTYGYTF. For the CDR3, the DNA is TGTGCCAGCAGCTTGGGAATGGGGACTTATGGCTACACCTTC.

A remark on this clone: This CDR3 is also generated by other DNA sequences in the sample. V and J are TRBV5-4 and TRBJ1-3, with a tentative D call TRBD1 (5 bases). Between the trimmed V and J ends, which lost 2 bases and 4 bases, there was a span of 10 bases. CDR3 size: 14 residues. Germline CDR1 SGHNT, CDR2 YYREEE (reference sequence). The CDR3 DNA is TGTGCCAGCAGCTTAGGTGGGGCCGGAAACACCATATATTTT. This translates into CASSLGGAGNTIYF.

The V and J genes are TRBV3-1 (or the pseudogene TRBV3-2) and TRBJ1-3, with TRBD1 matching over 7 bases. The germline CDR1 and CDR2 sequences are LGHDT and YNNKEL (reference sequence). V lost 3 bases to trimming and J lost 0 bases; unmatched junction nucleotides: 11. There are 18 residues in the CDR3. In DNA form, the CDR3 reads TGTGCCAGCAGCCATCGACGACAGGGCCCTAGCTCTGGAAACACCATATATTTT. Its translation: CASSHRRQGPSSGNTIYF.

This clone was seen only a few times. This chain uses TRBV5-6 with TRBJ1-2, with TRBD1 matching 10 bases. CDR3 size: 16 residues. Germline V gene sequence: CDR1 SGHDT, CDR2 YYEEEE. The junction had 8 bases not matched to a gene; V was cut back by 5 bases and J by 1 base. CDR3 nucleotide sequence: TGTGCCAGCAGTCGGGACAGGGGACGGGTTAACTATGGCTACACCTTC. The encoded protein is CASSRDRGRVNYGYTF.